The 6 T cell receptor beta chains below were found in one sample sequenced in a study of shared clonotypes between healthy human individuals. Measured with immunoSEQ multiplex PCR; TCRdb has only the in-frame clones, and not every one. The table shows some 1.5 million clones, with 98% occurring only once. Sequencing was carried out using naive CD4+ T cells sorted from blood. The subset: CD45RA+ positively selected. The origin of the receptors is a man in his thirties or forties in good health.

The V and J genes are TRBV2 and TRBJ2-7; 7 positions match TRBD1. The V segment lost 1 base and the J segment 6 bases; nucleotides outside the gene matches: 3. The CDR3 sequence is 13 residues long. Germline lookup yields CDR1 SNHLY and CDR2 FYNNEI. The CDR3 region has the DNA TGTGCCAGCAGTGAAGGGGCAGGGGGCGAGCAGTACTTC. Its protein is CASSEGAGGEQYF.

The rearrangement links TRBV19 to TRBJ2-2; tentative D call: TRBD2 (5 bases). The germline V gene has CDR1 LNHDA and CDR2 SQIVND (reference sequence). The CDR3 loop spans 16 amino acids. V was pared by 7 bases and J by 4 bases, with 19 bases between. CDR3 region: CASTSFSVGSTGELFF. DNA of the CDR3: TGTGCCAGTACCAGTTTTAGCGTAGGCTCCACCGGGGAGCTGTTTTTT.

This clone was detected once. Written as DNA, the CDR3 is TGCAGCGTTGACTCCCTGGGGAACACTGAAGCTTTCTTT. The encoded protein is CSVDSLGNTEAFF. The chain is built from TRBV29-1 and TRBJ1-1, with D unresolved. The V end lost 3 bases, the J end lost 1 base, and 9 bases lay between the germline ends. The CDR3 totals 13 residues. Germline CDR1 is SQVTM and CDR2 is ANQGSEA.

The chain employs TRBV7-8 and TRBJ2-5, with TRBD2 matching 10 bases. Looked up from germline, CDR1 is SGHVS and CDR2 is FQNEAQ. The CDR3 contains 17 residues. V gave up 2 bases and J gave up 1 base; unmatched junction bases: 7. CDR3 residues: CASSLRLLAGLQETQYF. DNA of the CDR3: TGTGCCAGCAGCTTAAGATTACTAGCGGGACTCCAAGAGACCCAGTACTTC.

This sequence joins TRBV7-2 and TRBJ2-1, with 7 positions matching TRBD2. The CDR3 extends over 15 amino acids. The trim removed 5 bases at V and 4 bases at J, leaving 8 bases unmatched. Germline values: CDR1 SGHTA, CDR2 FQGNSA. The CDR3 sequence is CASSAHVRGYNEQFF. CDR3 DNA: TGTGCCAGCAGCGCGCACGTGCGGGGGTACAATGAGCAGTTCTTC. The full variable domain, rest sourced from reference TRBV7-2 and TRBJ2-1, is GAGVSQSPSNKVTEKGKDVELRCDPISGHTALYWYRQSLGQGLEFLIYFQGNSAPDKSGLPSDRFSAERTGGSVSTLTIQRTQQEDSAVYLCASSAHVRGYNEQFFGPGTRLTVL.

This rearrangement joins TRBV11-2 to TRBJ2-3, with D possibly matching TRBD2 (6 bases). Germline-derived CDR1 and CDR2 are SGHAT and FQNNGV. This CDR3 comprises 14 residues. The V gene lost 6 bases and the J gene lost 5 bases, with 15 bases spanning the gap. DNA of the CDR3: TGTGCCAGCAGGTTTACGGGAGTGGGAGATACGCAGTATTTT. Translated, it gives CASRFTGVGDTQYF.